A selection of T cell receptor beta chains follows, all from one sample in a study of T cells in tuberculosis. The repertoire was sequenced with immunoSEQ multiplex PCR; TCRdb's copy has only in-frame clones and lacks some. The table has 29,000 or so clones, about 91% seen once. The sequences come from PBMCs, collected at tuberculosis diagnosis. The origin of the receptors is an adult with tuberculosis. Each CDR3 is given with its conserved first and last residue. A D gene is named only where the DNA matches it firmly. Size values are once, few and many counts, or a class for expanded clones, and some rows have none.

j_call clone_size d_call v_call cdr3_aa cdr3_nt
TRBJ2-2 once TRBD1 TRBV5-5 CASSRRDRYTGELFF TGTGCCAGCAGCCGCCGGGACAGGTACACCGGGGAGCTGTTTTTT
TRBJ2-5 - - TRBV4-3 CASSQVLVRGTQETQYF TGCGCCAGCAGCCAAGTATTAGTCAGGGGAACACAAGAGACCCAGTACTTC
TRBJ2-1 once - TRBV5-1 CASSFVRRGGDEQFF TGCGCCAGCAGCTTCGTACGGCGGGGTGGAGATGAGCAGTTCTTC
TRBJ1-5 - - TRBV4-1 CASSQGHGPRGQPQHF TGCGCCAGCAGCCAAGGACATGGGCCCAGGGGTCAGCCCCAGCATTTT
TRBJ2-3 - TRBD1 TRBV27 CASSPRGQLSDTQYF TGTGCCAGCAGTCCCAGGGGGCAATTGTCGGATACGCAGTATTTT
TRBJ2-1 - - TRBV10-3 CAIGPAPNEQFF TGTGCCATTGGCCCCGCCCCCAATGAGCAGTTCTTC
TRBJ1-5 - - TRBV4-1 CASSQGAGNQPQHF TGCGCCAGCAGCCAAGGCGCGGGGAATCAGCCCCAGCATTTT
TRBJ1-1 - - TRBV30 CAWSALYNTEAFF TGTGCCTGGAGTGCTTTGTATAACACTGAAGCTTTCTTT
TRBJ1-2 - - TRBV29-1 CSVTTDNYGYTF TGCAGCGTTACGACAGACAACTATGGCTACACCTTC
TRBJ1-2 - TRBD1 TRBV19 CASSPGQPPYNGYTF TGTGCCAGTAGTCCGGGACAGCCCCCCTATAATGGCTACACCTTC
TRBJ2-2 - TRBD2 TRBV5-4 CASSSKGLNTGELFF TGTGCCAGCAGCTCAAAGGGACTAAACACCGGGGAGCTGTTTTTT
TRBJ2-7 - TRBD1 TRBV6-6 CASTRDRGVREQYF TGTGCCAGCACCCGCGACAGGGGGGTTCGCGAGCAGTACTTC
TRBJ1-6 once - TRBV19 CASSMGSGSPLHF TGTGCCAGTAGTATGGGGTCGGGATCACCCCTCCACTTT
TRBJ1-2 - TRBD1 TRBV7-3 CASSLGTGGGYTF TGTGCCAGCAGCCTAGGGACAGGGGGCGGCTACACCTTC
TRBJ2-3 - - TRBV4-1 CASSQVPLAPQSTDTQYF TGCGCCAGCAGCCAAGTCCCTCTAGCGCCTCAAAGCACAGATACGCAGTATTTT
TRBJ2-2 - - TRBV21-1 CASSIWADKGAGELFF TGTGCCAGCAGCATCTGGGCGGACAAGGGCGCCGGGGAGCTGTTTTTT
TRBJ1-2 - - TRBV6-1 CASSNFGYTF TGTGCCAGCTCCAATTTTGGCTACACCTTC
TRBJ2-3 - TRBD2 TRBV2 CASKTSGGVTDTQYF TGTGCCAGCAAGACTAGCGGGGGAGTCACAGATACGCAGTATTTT
TRBJ2-7 - TRBD1 TRBV27 CASSWGTGTYEQYF TGTGCCAGCAGTTGGGGGACAGGGACCTACGAGCAGTACTTC
TRBJ2-1 - TRBD2 TRBV18 CASSLVGGRADEQFF TGTGCCAGCTCCCTCGTCGGCGGGAGGGCGGATGAGCAGTTCTTC
TRBJ2-1 once TRBD2 TRBV6-5 CASSYTSGNNEQFF TGTGCCAGCAGTTATACTAGCGGAAACAATGAGCAGTTCTTC
TRBJ2-5 - - TRBV5-1 CASSWLYQETQYF TGCGCCAGCAGCTGGCTGTACCAAGAGACCCAGTACTTC
TRBJ2-5 - - TRBV7-9 CASSLGTGSGETQYF TGTGCCAGCAGCTTAGGCACAGGGAGCGGAGAGACCCAGTACTTC
TRBJ1-1 - - TRBV2 CASRGNRVRTEAFF TGTGCCAGCAGGGGGAACAGGGTTAGGACTGAAGCTTTCTTT
TRBJ2-3 - TRBD2 TRBV2 CASSVTSGGRDTQYF TGTGCCAGCAGCGTGACTAGCGGGGGGAGAGATACGCAGTATTTT
TRBJ2-6 - - TRBV28 CASSGLGFSGANVLTF TGTGCCAGCTCAGGGTTGGGTTTTTCTGGGGCCAACGTCCTGACTTTC
TRBJ1-1 once TRBD1 TRBV5-1 CASRIVGQGNTEAFF TGCGCCAGCAGGATAGTCGGACAGGGAAACACTGAAGCTTTCTTT
TRBJ2-2 - TRBD1 TRBV9 CASSSFFTGGDTGELFF TGTGCCAGCAGCTCTTTTTTTACAGGGGGAGACACCGGGGAGCTGTTTTTT
TRBJ1-2 - - TRBV30 CAWVRSNYGYTF TGTGCCTGGGTCCGGTCTAACTATGGCTACACCTTC
TRBJ2-3 once TRBD1 TRBV4-1 CASNEGAHFTDTQYF TGCGCCAGCAACGAGGGGGCCCATTTCACAGATACGCAGTATTTT
TRBJ2-7 - TRBD2 TRBV10-3 CAISPLAGDGYEQYF TGTGCCATCAGCCCCCTAGCGGGAGACGGCTACGAGCAGTACTTC
TRBJ2-1 - - TRBV5-1 CASSFTSSYNEQFF TGCGCCAGCAGCTTCACTAGCTCCTACAATGAGCAGTTCTTC
TRBJ1-5 once - TRBV19 CASSIDYNREPQHF TGTGCCAGTAGTATAGATTATAACCGGGAGCCCCAGCATTTT
TRBJ2-1 - TRBD2 TRBV5-1 CASSHGTNYNEQFF TGCGCCAGCAGCCACGGGACTAACTACAATGAGCAGTTCTTC